The source of this T cell receptor beta chain is a study of blood T cell repertoires in COVID-19. Generated by immunoSEQ multiplex PCR, the TCRdb table keeps only in-frame clones and is missing some. The top ten clones hold about 13% of a sample with 200,000 to 250,000 clones, more than 70% of them seen once. The CDR3 covers 14 residues. Trimming removed 1 base from V and 10 bases from J, with 12 bases in between. CDR1 KGHDR and CDR2 SFDVKD come from the germline V gene. Sequences were obtained from peripheral blood. The source is a human donor in a cohort sampled during active COVID-19. This chain connects TRBV24-1 to TRBJ1-4; D is unclear. Here the CDR3 DNA reads TGTGCCACCAGTGATTTCAGGACTAGCGGAAAACTGTTTTTT. Translation: CATSDFRTSGKLFF.